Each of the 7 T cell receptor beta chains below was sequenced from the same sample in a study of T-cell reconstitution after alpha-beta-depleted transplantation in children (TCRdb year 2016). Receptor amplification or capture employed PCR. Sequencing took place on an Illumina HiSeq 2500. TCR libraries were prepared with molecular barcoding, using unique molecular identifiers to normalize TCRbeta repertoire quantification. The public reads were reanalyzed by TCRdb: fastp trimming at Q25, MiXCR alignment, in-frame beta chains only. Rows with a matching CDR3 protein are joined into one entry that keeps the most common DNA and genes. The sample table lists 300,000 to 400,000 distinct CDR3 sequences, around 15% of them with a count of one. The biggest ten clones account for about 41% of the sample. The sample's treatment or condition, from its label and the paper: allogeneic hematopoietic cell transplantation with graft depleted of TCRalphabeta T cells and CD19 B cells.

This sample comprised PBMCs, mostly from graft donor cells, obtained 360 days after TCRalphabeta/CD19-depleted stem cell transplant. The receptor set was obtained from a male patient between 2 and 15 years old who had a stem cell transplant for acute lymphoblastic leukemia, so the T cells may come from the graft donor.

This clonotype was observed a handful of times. The CDR3 is CASSRDLRDNEQFF. In DNA form, the CDR3 reads TGTGCCAGCAGCCGGGACTTGAGGGACAATGAGCAGTTCTTC. The genes are TRBV3-1 and TRBJ2-1; possibly TRBD2 for D (6 bases). Germline V gene sequence: CDR1 LGHDT, CDR2 YNNKEL (reference sequence). The CDR3 spans 14 residues. Trimming cost V 4 bases and J 5 bases, with 12 bases left between them.

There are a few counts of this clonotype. The chain's CDR3 is CAVQGALGELFF. For the CDR3, the DNA is TGTGCCGTTCAGGGGGCGTTGGGGGAGCTGTTTTTT. This sequence joins TRBV19 and TRBJ2-2; 8 bases are shared with TRBD1. CDR1 and CDR2 (germline): LNHDA, SQIVND (reference sequence). The CDR3 totals 12 residues. The ends lost 11 bases at V and 8 bases at J; junction bases unmatched: 7.

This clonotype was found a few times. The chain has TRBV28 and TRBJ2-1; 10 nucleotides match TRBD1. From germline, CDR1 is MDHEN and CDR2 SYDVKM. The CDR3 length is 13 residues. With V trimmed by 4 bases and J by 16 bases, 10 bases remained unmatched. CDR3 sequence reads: CASSWTHRTGGFF. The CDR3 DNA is TGTGCCAGCAGTTGGACGCACAGGACAGGGGGTTTCTTC.

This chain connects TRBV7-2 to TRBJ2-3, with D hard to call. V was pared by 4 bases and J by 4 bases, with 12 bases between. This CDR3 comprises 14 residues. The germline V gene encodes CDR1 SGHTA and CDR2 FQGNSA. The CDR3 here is CASSSRRVSDTQYF. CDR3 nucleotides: TGTGCCAGCAGCTCGAGAAGGGTTTCAGATACGCAGTATTTT.

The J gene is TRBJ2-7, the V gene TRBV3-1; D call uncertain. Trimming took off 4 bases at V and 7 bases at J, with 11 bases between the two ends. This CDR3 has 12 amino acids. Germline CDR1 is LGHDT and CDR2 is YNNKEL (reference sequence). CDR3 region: CASSRLRAEQYF. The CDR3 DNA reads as TGTGCCAGCAGCCGCCTAAGAGCAGAGCAGTACTTC.

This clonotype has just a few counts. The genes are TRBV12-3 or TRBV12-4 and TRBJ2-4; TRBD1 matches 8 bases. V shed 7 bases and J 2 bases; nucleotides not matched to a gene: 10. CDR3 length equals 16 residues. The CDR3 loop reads CASTSLTGAPKNIQYF. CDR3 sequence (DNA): TGTGCCAGCACCTCCTTGACAGGGGCTCCCAAAAACATTCAGTACTTC.

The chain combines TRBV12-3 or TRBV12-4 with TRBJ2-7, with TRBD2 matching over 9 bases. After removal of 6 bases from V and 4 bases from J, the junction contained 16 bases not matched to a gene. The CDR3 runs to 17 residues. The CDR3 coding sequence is TGTGCCAGCAGCCGGGGACAGTTACTAGCGGGCAAATACGAGCAGTACTTC. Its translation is CASSRGQLLAGKYEQYF.